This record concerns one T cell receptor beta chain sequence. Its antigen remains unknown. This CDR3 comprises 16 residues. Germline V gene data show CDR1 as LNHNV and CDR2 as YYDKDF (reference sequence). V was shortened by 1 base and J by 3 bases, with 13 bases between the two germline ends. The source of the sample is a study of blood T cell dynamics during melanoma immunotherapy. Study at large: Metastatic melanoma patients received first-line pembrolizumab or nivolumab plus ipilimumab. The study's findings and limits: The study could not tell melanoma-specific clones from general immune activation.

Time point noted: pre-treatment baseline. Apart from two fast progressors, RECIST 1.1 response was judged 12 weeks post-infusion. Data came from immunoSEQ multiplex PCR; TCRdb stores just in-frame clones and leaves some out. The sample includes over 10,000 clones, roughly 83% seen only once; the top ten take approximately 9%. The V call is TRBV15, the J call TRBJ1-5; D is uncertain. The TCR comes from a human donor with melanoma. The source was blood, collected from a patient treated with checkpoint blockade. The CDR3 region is CATSRVGDLPNQPQHF. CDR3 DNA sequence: TGTGCCACCAGCAGAGTAGGTGATTTACCCAATCAGCCCCAGCATTTT.